Following are 30 T cell receptor beta chains from one sample sequenced in a study of cytomegalovirus exposure and HLA in healthy donors. PCR involved 60 Vbeta and 13 Jbeta primers. Profiling relied on immunoSEQ multiplex PCR, and the TCRdb table lists in-frame clones only, not all of them. The sample includes more than 80,000 clones, 65% to 85% of them seen just once. The sequencing sample was made of PBMCs. The source is a woman in her seventies in good health and CMV-seropositive.

The gene calls are TRBV10-1 and TRBJ2-3, with a tentative D call TRBD2 (6 bases). The CDR3 totals 16 residues. Between the trimmed V and J ends, which lost 1 base and 4 bases, there was a span of 15 bases. The germline gives CDR1 WNHNN, CDR2 SYGVQD (reference sequence). This CDR3 is CASSEFGLASSDTQYF. DNA for the CDR3: TGCGCCAGCAGTGAGTTCGGGCTAGCGAGCTCAGATACGCAGTATTTT.

The V gene is TRBV6-5, the J gene TRBJ1-2; no clear D. The germline V gene has CDR1 MNHEY and CDR2 SVGAGI. The ends were cut back, 4 bases at V and 2 bases at J, with 11 bases in the middle. This CDR3 is 14 amino acids long. The CDR3 sequence is CASSLAGRNYGYTF. The DNA of the CDR3 is TGTGCCAGCAGTTTAGCGGGGAGAAACTATGGCTACACCTTC.

The chain recombines TRBV2 with TRBJ2-1; weak D call: TRBD2 (6 bases). Germline loops: CDR1 SNHLY, CDR2 FYNNEI. The CDR3 has 14 residues. With 2 bases removed from V and 6 bases from J, the gap between germline ends came to 11 bases. As DNA, the CDR3 is TGTGCCAGCAGTGAACGGGGGTGGATCAATGAGCAGTTCTTC. It codes for CASSERGWINEQFF.

The chain links TRBV27 to TRBJ2-3, with D tentatively TRBD2 (5 bases). The CDR3 extends over 14 amino acids. Trimming left V 5 bases short and J 0 bases short, with 9 bases between. Looked up from germline, CDR1 is MNHEY and CDR2 is SMNVEV (reference sequence). This CDR3 reads CASSREGSTDTQYF. The CDR3 DNA follows: TGTGCCAGCAGTCGTGAGGGAAGCACAGATACGCAGTATTTT.

The chain uses TRBV6-5 and TRBJ2-7; TRBD1 is a possible D gene (6 bases). Per germline, CDR1 MNHEY and CDR2 SVGAGI. With 4 bases removed from V and 5 bases from J, the gap between germline ends came to 12 bases. This CDR3 has 13 residues. CDR3 DNA: TGTGCCAGCAGTTTGTACAGGGAACACGAGCAGTACTTC. It encodes CASSLYREHEQYF.

The J gene is TRBJ2-6, the V gene TRBV10-3, with 8 bases fitting TRBD2. J lost 0 bases, V lost 6 bases, and 7 bases had no gene match. This CDR3 contains 17 residues. Germline V gene lookup returns CDR1 ENHRY and CDR2 SYGVKD. CDR3 nucleotides: TGTGCCATCAGGGCCGGCGGGGGGTTCTCTGGGGCCAACGTCCTGACTTTC. It codes for CAIRAGGGFSGANVLTF.

The gene calls are TRBV9 and TRBJ2-5; TRBD2 agrees at 8 bases. The ends lost 6 bases at V and 5 bases at J; junction bases unmatched: 9. In germline, CDR1 is SGDLS, CDR2 YYNGEE. The CDR3 has 14 amino acids. CDR3 coding DNA: TGTGCCAGCACCCGTTTAGCGGGGTCTGAGACCCAGTACTTC. Its translation is CASTRLAGSETQYF.

The genes are TRBV12-5 and TRBJ2-3, with D unclear. This CDR3 has 13 residues. V was cut by 6 bases and J by 8 bases, with 15 bases left in between. Germline V gives CDR1 LGHNT, CDR2 FRNRAP. Here the CDR3 DNA reads TGTGCTAGTGGCCTACCCTCTTTACGTACGCAGTATTTT. Translating gives CASGLPSLRTQYF.

This clone was detected a few times. This rearrangement joins TRBV5-1 to TRBJ2-5, with a possible D match to TRBD1 (6 bases). V was shortened by 4 bases and J by 3 bases, with 13 bases between the two germline ends. Germline assignment: CDR1 SGHRS and CDR2 YFSETQ. This CDR3 has 14 residues. The CDR3 bases are TGCGCCAGCAGCATCCTGTCAGGGGAAGAGACCCAGTACTTC. Its translation: CASSILSGEETQYF.

The V call is TRBV19, the J call TRBJ1-5; D unclear. Germline V lookup: CDR1 LNHDA, CDR2 SQIVND (reference sequence). Trimming left V 5 bases short and J 4 bases short, with 9 bases between. The CDR3 covers 13 residues. This CDR3 reads CASSPGRNQPQHF. The DNA of the CDR3 is TGTGCCAGTAGTCCGGGTCGGAATCAGCCCCAGCATTTT.

The chain joins TRBV15 to TRBJ1-5; D uncertain. The CDR3 is 12 amino acids. Trimming pared 5 bases from V and 3 bases from J, leaving 5 bases between. Germline V gives CDR1 LNHNV, CDR2 YYDKDF (reference sequence). The DNA for the CDR3 is TGTGCCACCAGCGGCTTCAATCAGCCCCAGCATTTT. Amino acid sequence: CATSGFNQPQHF.

This chain joins TRBV7-2 and TRBJ2-7; D is undetermined. V was clipped by 6 bases and J by 5 bases, with 20 bases between them. The CDR3 has 15 amino acids. Per germline, CDR1 SGHTA and CDR2 FQGNSA. Written as DNA, the CDR3 is TGTGCCAGCAGAAGGAACGACGGGTCTGGCAACGAGCAGTACTTC. Encoded protein: CASRRNDGSGNEQYF. Using reference TRBV7-2 and TRBJ2-7 for the parts outside the CDR3, the full variable domain is GAGVSQSPSNKVTEKGKDVELRCDPISGHTALYWYRQSLGQGLEFLIYFQGNSAPDKSGLPSDRFSAERTGGSVSTLTIQRTQQEDSAVYLCASRRNDGSGNEQYFGPGTRLTVT.

V usage is TRBV5-1 and J usage is TRBJ2-4; tentative D call: TRBD2 (7 bases). Trimming stripped 0 bases from V and 0 bases from J, with 16 bases between. Germline V lookup: CDR1 SGHRS, CDR2 YFSETQ. This CDR3 spans 18 amino acids. The CDR3 spells CASSLGYRGGIAKNIQYF. The CDR3 nucleotides read TGCGCCAGCAGCTTGGGATATAGGGGGGGAATAGCCAAAAACATTCAGTACTTC.

The chain carries TRBV4-3 and TRBJ1-4, with D unclear. V was pared by 0 bases and J by 7 bases, with 12 bases between. This CDR3 has 15 amino acids. The germline gives CDR1 LGHNA, CDR2 YSLEER. The CDR3 spells CASSQDGGLSEKLFF. Here the CDR3 DNA reads TGCGCCAGCAGCCAAGACGGAGGACTTAGTGAAAAACTGTTTTTT.

The rearrangement uses TRBV19 and TRBJ1-1; 7 positions agree with TRBD1. The ends lost 3 bases at V and 4 bases at J; junction bases unmatched: 8. This CDR3 is 15 amino acids long. Germline values: CDR1 LNHDA, CDR2 SQIVND (reference sequence). In DNA, the CDR3 is TGTGCCAGTAGTATCCACAGGGGAGGAGGCACTGAAGCTTTCTTT. This encodes CASSIHRGGGTEAFF.

This chain links TRBV5-1 with TRBJ1-4; no clear D gene. V gave up 0 bases and J gave up 5 bases, with 8 bases separating them. Germline CDR1 and CDR2: SGHRS and YFSETQ. The CDR3 extends over 14 amino acids. Here the CDR3 reads CASSLEAVNEKLFF. The CDR3 DNA is TGCGCCAGCAGCTTGGAGGCGGTAAATGAAAAACTGTTTTTT.

This rearrangement joins TRBV19 to TRBJ2-5, with no clear D. The CDR3 extends over 15 amino acids. V lost 6 bases and J 5 bases, leaving 19 bases between the germline ends. The germline V gene has CDR1 LNHDA and CDR2 SQIVND (reference sequence). CDR3 DNA sequence: TGTGCCAGTAGCGATCGGTCCCCCCGTCGGGAGACCCAGTACTTC. This translates into CASSDRSPRRETQYF.

This rearrangement joins TRBV9 to TRBJ2-7, with TRBD2 matching over 7 bases. The CDR3 is made up of 15 amino acids. CDR1 is SGDLS and CDR2 is YYNGEE in the germline V gene. J lost 5 bases, V lost 1 base, and 9 bases had no gene match. CDR3 coding DNA: TGTGCCAGCAGCGTAAGCGGCAAGGGGAGGGACGAGCAGTACTTC. Protein: CASSVSGKGRDEQYF. Complete variable domain (other parts from reference TRBV9 and TRBJ2-7): DSGVTQTPKHLITATGQRVTLRCSPRSGDLSVYWYQQSLDQGLQFLIQYYNGEERAKGNILERFSAQQFPDLHSELNLSSLELGDSALYFCASSVSGKGRDEQYFGPGTRLTVT.

This clone was seen once. The V gene is TRBV11-3, the J gene TRBJ2-1; D gene uncertain. The germline V and J ends were trimmed by 5 bases and 3 bases, with 11 bases remaining between them. From germline, CDR1 is SGHNT and CDR2 YENEEA. The CDR3 runs to 14 residues. The CDR3 coding sequence is TGTGCCAGCAGCCTGAACAGATTCTACAATGAGCAGTTCTTC. It codes for CASSLNRFYNEQFF.

This clone appeared once. The CDR3 loop reads CASSRGLEAEKLFF. For the CDR3, the DNA is TGTGCCAGCTCACGGGGGCTAGAGGCTGAAAAACTGTTTTTT. The chain is built from TRBV18 and TRBJ1-4; a possible D gene is TRBD1 (6 bases). V lost 4 bases and J 7 bases, leaving 13 bases between the germline ends. The germline V gene encodes CDR1 KGHSH and CDR2 LQKENI. The CDR3 has 14 residues.

The rearrangement uses TRBV7-8 and TRBJ2-3, with 12 bases that match TRBD2. V was pared by 4 bases and J by 3 bases, with 2 bases of the junction left unmatched. Looked up from germline, CDR1 is SGHVS and CDR2 is FQNEAQ. This CDR3 comprises 15 residues. The CDR3 sequence is CASSSLAGGTDTQYF. CDR3 nucleotides: TGTGCCAGCAGCTCTCTAGCGGGGGGGACAGATACGCAGTATTTT.

CDR3 sequence: CASTTGGDNQPQHF. CDR3 sequence (DNA): TGTGCCAGCACCACAGGGGGCGACAATCAGCCCCAGCATTTT. This chain connects TRBV28 to TRBJ1-5; TRBD1 matches at 9 bases. Unmatched junction bases numbered 4, after V lost 7 bases and J lost 3 bases. This CDR3 comprises 14 residues. Germline values: CDR1 MDHEN, CDR2 SYDVKM.

This clone came up once. The chain recombines TRBV7-9 with TRBJ1-3, with no clear D. Per the germline V gene, CDR1 is SEHNR and CDR2 is FQNEAQ (reference sequence). With 3 bases removed from V and 8 bases from J, the gap between germline ends came to 14 bases. CDR3 length: 14 amino acids. CDR3 DNA sequence: TGTGCCAGCAGCTTCCTTGTTCCCGTCGACACCATATATTTT. Residues: CASSFLVPVDTIYF. The entire variable domain, with the rest obtained from reference TRBV7-9 and TRBJ1-3, is as follows: DTGVSQNPRHKITKRGQNVTFRCDPISEHNRLYWYRQTLGQGPEFLTYFQNEAQLEKSRLLSDRFSAERPKGSFSTLEIQRTEQGDSAMYLCASSFLVPVDTIYFGEGSWLTVV.

The sample holds one count of this clone. The V and J genes are TRBV19 and TRBJ1-4; possible D gene TRBD1, 5 bases. The CDR3 totals 14 residues. V lost 4 bases and J 6 bases, leaving 12 bases between the germline ends. The V gene's germline CDR1 is LNHDA and CDR2 SQIVND (reference sequence). In nucleotides, the CDR3 is TGTGCCAGTAGTAGCGGGGGAGAAGATGAAAAACTGTTTTTT. Amino acid sequence: CASSSGGEDEKLFF.

This chain links TRBV27 with TRBJ1-2, with 9 bases that match TRBD1. The V and J ends lost 5 bases and 4 bases, in that order; junction bases with no gene match: 5. This CDR3 has 14 residues. Per germline, CDR1 MNHEY and CDR2 SMNVEV (reference sequence). The DNA of the CDR3 is TGTGCCAGCAGTAGGGGACAGGGAGGCTATGGCTACACCTTC. This codes for CASSRGQGGYGYTF.

The CDR3 DNA reads TGCAGCGCTCCCTTTAACAGGGGTTTCGGCAATGAGCAGTTCTTC. It translates to CSAPFNRGFGNEQFF. The rearrangement uses TRBV29-1 and TRBJ2-1; TRBD1 aligns across 7 bases. The germline gives CDR1 SQVTM, CDR2 ANQGSEA. V lost 7 bases and J lost 6; bases outside the gene matches: 15. This CDR3 region has 15 residues.

This chain uses TRBV11-2 with TRBJ2-1; D call uncertain. The V gene lost 3 bases and the J gene lost 8 bases, with 8 bases spanning the gap. Germline assignment: CDR1 SGHAT and CDR2 FQNNGV. The CDR3 extends over 12 amino acids. CDR3 DNA: TGTGCCAGCAGCTTTTCTGCGGATGAGCAGTTCTTC. Protein product: CASSFSADEQFF.

The chain has TRBV27 and TRBJ2-7, with D tentatively TRBD2 (5 bases). V lost 5 bases, J lost 3 bases, and 14 bases lay in between. Germline V CDR1 and CDR2: MNHEY, SMNVEV (reference sequence). The CDR3 contains 14 residues. DNA for the CDR3: TGTGCCAGCAGTCTGACGGTCCGGGGCTACGAGCAGTACTTC. This encodes CASSLTVRGYEQYF.

The chain combines TRBV5-1 with TRBJ1-1; 7 bases map to TRBD1. The CDR3 runs 18 residues. Unmatched junction bases numbered 16, after V lost 0 bases and J lost 5 bases. Looked up from germline, CDR1 is SGHRS and CDR2 is YFSETQ. CDR3 loop: CASSLGYNRGPLGTEAFF. In DNA form, the CDR3 reads TGCGCCAGCAGCTTGGGGTATAACAGGGGCCCTCTGGGGACTGAAGCTTTCTTT.

The rearrangement uses TRBV21-1 and TRBJ1-2; the table's D call, TRBD1, was not checked against the DNA. TRBV21-1 corresponds to a pseudogene. This CDR3 is built from 19 residues. CDR3 in DNA: TGTGCCAGCAGCAAAGATTTTAGGGAGCTTCCCGGGACAGGGGTCGGCTACACCTTC. Its translation: CASSKDFRELPGTGVGYTF.